The source of this TCR beta chain is a study of blood T cell repertoires in COVID-19. At the level of the study: The United States, Italy and Spain supplied acute and convalescent COVID-19 samples. PBMCs, B-cell-depleted T cells, or T cells were the source of the cDNA or gDNA that made up the material.

Original analysis: Nucleated cell number was recorded as an estimate derived from reference gene primer amplification. Clones were sequenced by immunoSEQ multiplex PCR, and TCRdb holds only the in-frame ones, with some missing. V and J calls and clone size are as listed in that table; D and trimming were resolved from the DNA. The sample holds about 300,000 clones, roughly 80% seen once. The CDR3 is made up of 14 amino acids. Germline V gene data show CDR1 as SGHRS and CDR2 as YFSETQ. The V and J ends lost 8 bases and 5 bases respectively, with 18 bases between them. This chain links TRBV5-1 with TRBJ2-3, with D possibly being TRBD2 (7 bases). This TCR was recovered from a human donor with COVID-19, enrolled during active disease. The donor label of this sample is uncertain. The specimen was peripheral blood. The CDR3 spells CASHNAGAGDTQYF. As DNA, the CDR3 is TGCGCCAGTCATAACGCGGGGGCGGGAGATACGCAGTATTTT.